These 22 T cell receptor beta chains were sequenced from one sample in a study of T cell responses to AZD1222 COVID-19 vaccine. Here immunoSEQ multiplex PCR was the method, and the copy in TCRdb shows in-frame clones only, minus some. The data show around 210,000 clones, with about 94% seen just once and over 1.5% held by the top ten. The sample in question was peripheral blood, obtained 28 days after the second dose of the MenACWY control vaccine. The receptors derive from an adult who received the MenACWY meningococcal vaccine as a control.

The CDR3 sequence: CSVVFGYYEQYF. The CDR3 DNA reads TGCAGCGTTGTCTTTGGGTACTACGAGCAGTACTTC. The J gene is TRBJ2-7, the V gene TRBV29-1; D is uncertain. This CDR3 region has 12 residues. V lost 4 bases and J lost 3, with 10 bases in between. Germline CDR1 reads SQVTM; CDR2 reads ANQGSEA.

Notes on this clone: The junction departs from germline at one end; a sequencing error may be responsible. V and J are TRBV7-8 and TRBJ2-7, with D possibly being TRBD1 (6 bases). The length of the CDR3 is 13 residues. Germline-derived CDR1 and CDR2 are SGHVS and FQNEAQ. For the CDR3, the DNA is TGTGCCAGCAGCTTACCGGAGCCGGGACATTACCACTTC. Translation gives CASSLPEPGHYHF.

The chain uses TRBV4-2 and TRBJ2-7, with 10 positions matching TRBD1. The CDR3 contains 16 residues. Germline CDR1 reads LGHNA; CDR2 reads YNFKEQ. Trimming at V came to 4 bases and at J to 2 bases, leaving 8 bases not matched to a gene. The CDR3 sequence: CASSRPSGTGAYEQYF. CDR3 nucleotides: TGTGCCAGCAGCCGCCCGAGCGGGACAGGGGCCTACGAGCAGTACTTC.

The chain uses TRBV6-2 or TRBV6-3 and TRBJ1-2, with a tentative D call TRBD1 (6 bases). Trimming left V 0 bases short and J 2 bases short, with 22 bases between. Per germline, CDR1 MNHEY and CDR2 SVGEGT. CDR3 length: 19 residues. This CDR3 reads CASSYSTTGHLFSNYGYTF. CDR3 in DNA: TGTGCCAGCAGTTACTCAACAACGGGACACCTTTTTTCCAACTATGGCTACACCTTC.

The CDR3 loop reads CASSHILNTYNEQFF. As DNA, the CDR3 is TGTGCCAGCAGCCATATACTAAATACCTACAATGAGCAGTTCTTC. This chain links TRBV3-1 (or the pseudogene TRBV3-2) with TRBJ2-1; no firm D call. The CDR3 spans 15 residues. The V and J ends lost 3 bases and 2 bases respectively, with 11 bases between them. CDR1 and CDR2 (germline): LGHDT, YNNKEL (reference sequence).

The rearrangement links TRBV30 to TRBJ1-2; D gene unclear. CDR1 and CDR2 (germline): GTSNPN, SVGIG (reference sequence). V shed 1 base and J shed 4 bases, with 7 bases lying between them. The CDR3 runs to 12 residues. This CDR3 reads CAWSAGSYGYTF. CDR3 DNA: TGTGCCTGGAGTGCGGGATCCTATGGCTACACCTTC.

The genes are TRBV9 and TRBJ1-3; D might be TRBD1 (6 bases). From germline, CDR1 is SGDLS and CDR2 YYNGEE. The CDR3 covers 14 residues. V lost 7 bases, J lost 2 bases, and 13 bases lay in between. CDR3: CASGGHYTGNTIYF. The CDR3 region has the DNA TGTGCCAGCGGGGGGCATTATACTGGAAACACCATATATTTT.

The V gene is TRBV6-5, the J gene TRBJ1-2, with 11 bases matching TRBD1. Germline assignment: CDR1 MNHEY and CDR2 SVGAGI. The CDR3 has 14 residues. V trimming: 2 bases; J trimming: 7 bases; junction bases outside the gene matches: 3. CDR3 loop: CASSYGQGAGGYTF. CDR3 coding DNA: TGTGCCAGCAGTTACGGACAGGGGGCGGGTGGCTACACCTTC.

The rearrangement links TRBV27 to TRBJ1-2; no clear D gene. V lost 0 bases, J lost 5 bases, and 10 bases lay in between. The CDR3 spans 14 residues. Germline CDR1 is MNHEY and CDR2 is SMNVEV (reference sequence). The CDR3 reads CASSLSGGRYGYTF. The CDR3 nucleotides read TGTGCCAGCAGTTTATCCGGAGGGCGATATGGCTACACCTTC.

The chain joins TRBV29-1 to TRBJ2-1; D not resolved. The CDR3 length is 9 residues. Per germline, CDR1 SQVTM and CDR2 ANQGSEA. V was trimmed by 3 bases and J by 10 bases, leaving 4 bases between them. The CDR3 DNA reads as TGCAGCGTTGATGTAGAGCAGTTCTTC. Protein product: CSVDVEQFF.

V gene TRBV6-5 combines with J gene TRBJ2-6; no reliable D call. V dropped 0 bases and J dropped 2 bases, with 5 bases sitting between them. The CDR3 spans 15 residues. Germline assignment: CDR1 MNHEY and CDR2 SVGAGI. CDR3 amino acids: CASSYSPTGANVLTF. The CDR3 nucleotides are TGTGCCAGCAGTTACTCTCCTACTGGGGCCAACGTCCTGACTTTC.

The chain uses TRBV6-5 and TRBJ1-1; TRBD1 matches 10 bases. Germline CDR1 MNHEY, CDR2 SVGAGI. V lost 5 bases to trimming and J lost 4 bases; unmatched junction nucleotides: 4. This CDR3 contains 14 residues. This chain's CDR3 is CASSRQGAGTEAFF. Here the CDR3 DNA reads TGTGCCAGCAGTCGACAGGGGGCTGGCACTGAAGCTTTCTTT.

This clone was seen a single time. J is TRBJ2-7 and V is TRBV7-9; the D is unclear. The germline V gene encodes CDR1 SEHNR and CDR2 FQNEAQ (reference sequence). CDR3 size: 11 residues. Trimming took 7 bases from V and 1 from J, leaving 5 bases between them. The chain's CDR3 is CASTHSYEQYF. CDR3 nucleotides: TGTGCCAGCACTCATTCCTACGAGCAGTACTTC.

V and J are TRBV5-4 and TRBJ2-7; D remains unclear. The germline V gene has CDR1 SGHNT and CDR2 YYREEE (reference sequence). There are 12 residues in the CDR3. Trimming took 3 bases from V and 4 from J, leaving 8 bases between them. CDR3: CASSSDGYEQYF. Written as DNA, the CDR3 is TGTGCCAGCAGCTCGGACGGTTACGAGCAGTACTTC. Using reference TRBV5-4 and TRBJ2-7 for the parts outside the CDR3, the full variable domain is ETGVTQSPTHLIKTRGQQVTLRCSSQSGHNTVSWYQQALGQGPQFIFQYYREEENGRGNFPPRFSGLQFPNYSSELNVNALELDDSALYLCASSSDGYEQYFGPGTRLTVT.

This clone was counted a single time. The genes are TRBV6-5 and TRBJ1-2; TRBD1 agrees at 8 bases. Germline-derived CDR1 and CDR2 are MNHEY and SVGAGI. Germline trimming cut 4 bases from V and 4 bases from J; bases unmatched to any gene: 8. CDR3 length: 15 residues. CDR3 sequence: CASSSPGQEAYGYTF. DNA of the CDR3: TGTGCCAGCAGTTCCCCGGGACAGGAGGCCTATGGCTACACCTTC.

The chain combines TRBV5-4 with TRBJ2-1, with TRBD2 identical over 12 bases. CDR3 length equals 17 residues. The germline CDR1 and CDR2 sequences are SGHNT and YYREEE (reference sequence). Losses at the gene ends were 4 bases for V and 0 bases for J; bases not matched to a gene: 5. CDR3 amino acids: CASSRTSGDPSYNEQFF. CDR3 sequence (DNA): TGTGCCAGCAGCAGGACTAGCGGGGACCCCTCCTACAATGAGCAGTTCTTC.

The chain recombines TRBV29-1 with TRBJ2-1; 7 bases agree with TRBD1. V lost 8 bases and J lost 6; bases outside the gene matches: 7. This CDR3 is 12 amino acids long. CDR1 is SQVTM, CDR2 ANQGSEA, per germline. The CDR3 is CSSRQGSNEQFF. The CDR3 DNA sequence: TGCAGCTCACGACAGGGTAGCAATGAGCAGTTCTTC.

The genes are TRBV29-1 and TRBJ1-2; the D is unclear. Trimming took off 0 bases at V and 0 bases at J, with 11 bases between the two ends. Germline assignment: CDR1 SQVTM and CDR2 ANQGSEA. This CDR3 is 15 amino acids long. CDR3 region: CSVEDREDTNYGYTF. The CDR3 coding sequence is TGCAGCGTTGAAGATAGGGAAGATACTAACTATGGCTACACCTTC.

The CDR3 region is CASSPASKSERSYNEQFF. CDR3 coding DNA: TGTGCCAGCAGTCCGGCCAGCAAAAGCGAACGCTCCTACAATGAGCAGTTCTTC. The rearrangement links TRBV6-6 to TRBJ2-1; D is ambiguous. Germline V gives CDR1 MNHNY, CDR2 SVGAGI (reference sequence). The CDR3 is made up of 18 amino acids. Deletions cut 5 bases from V and 0 bases from J, with 20 bases between.

This chain links TRBV7-9 with TRBJ1-5; possibly TRBD1 for D (5 bases). Germline loops: CDR1 SEHNR, CDR2 FQNEAQ (reference sequence). CDR3 length: 14 residues. Trimming took off 5 bases at V and 3 bases at J, with 11 bases between the two ends. This CDR3 reads CASSVTGPNQPQHF. CDR3 in DNA: TGTGCCAGCAGCGTCACGGGGCCCAATCAGCCCCAGCATTTT.

V is TRBV7-6 and J is TRBJ1-3, with D uncertain. This CDR3 is 15 amino acids long. The ends were cut back, 1 base at V and 3 bases at J, with 10 bases in the middle. CDR1 and CDR2 (germline): SGHVS, FNYEAQ. The CDR3 coding sequence is TGTGCCAGCAGCTTAGACGTCAACTATGGAAACACCATATATTTT. This sequence encodes CASSLDVNYGNTIYF.

The chain combines TRBV27 with TRBJ2-1, with 7 bases fitting TRBD1. The J segment lost 5 bases and the V segment lost 4 bases, leaving 5 bases of the junction unmatched. Germline V gene sequence: CDR1 MNHEY, CDR2 SMNVEV (reference sequence). The CDR3 consists of 14 residues. The CDR3 region has the DNA TGTGCCAGCAGTTACAAGGGGGCAAACAATGAGCAGTTCTTC. Residues: CASSYKGANNEQFF.